This T cell receptor beta chain comes out of a study of OX40 agonist ivuxolimab in advanced cancers. Study-level information: The mean age was roughly 60 years, ranging from about 20 to 90, with roughly four fifths of participants male. Partial responses were seen in three patients, one with hepatocellular carcinoma and two with cutaneous melanoma. Overall study findings and caveats: Which antigen the expanded peripheral T cells recognized is unknown.

V dropped 6 bases and J dropped 7 bases, with 21 bases sitting between them. The CDR3 covers 15 residues. Looked up from germline, CDR1 is MNHNY and CDR2 is SVGAGI (reference sequence). Assay: immunoSEQ multiplex PCR; the TCRdb copy retains only in-frame clones and omits some. The sample includes 35,000 to 50,000 clones, roughly 90% of them seen just once. With regard to this clone: The antigen is undetermined.

This chain connects TRBV6-6 to TRBJ1-2; a possible D gene is TRBD1 (6 bases). The clonotype comes from an adult with an advanced solid tumor such as melanoma, head and neck, liver or kidney cancer. The sample was CD4+ or CD8+ T cells sorted from blood, taken in a trial of the OX40 agonist ivuxolimab. The CDR3 is CASSPEIQGRGGYTF. The CDR3 DNA follows: TGTGCCAGCAGCCCCGAAATTCAGGGGAGGGGTGGCTACACCTTC.